The 27 T cell receptor beta chains given below trace back to one sample, sequenced in a study of OX40 agonist ivuxolimab in advanced cancers. Libraries were prepared by immunoSEQ multiplex PCR; TCRdb keeps only in-frame clonotypes and omits some of them. Here the sample spans about 73,000 clones, approximately 79% being singletons. Source: CD4+ or CD8+ T cells sorted from blood, taken in a trial of the OX40 agonist ivuxolimab. The source is an adult with an advanced solid tumor such as melanoma, head and neck, liver or kidney cancer.

The V and J genes are TRBV4-3 and TRBJ2-3, with TRBD2 as a possible D gene (6 bases). CDR3 size: 14 residues. V gave up 4 bases and J gave up 0 bases, with 8 bases separating them. The germline V gene encodes CDR1 LGHNA and CDR2 YSLEER. The CDR3 spells CASSRGTSTDTQYF. The CDR3, as DNA: TGCGCCAGCAGCCGGGGGACTAGCACAGATACGCAGTATTTT.

This chain joins TRBV29-1 and TRBJ1-1; weak D call: TRBD1 (5 bases). V was pared by 7 bases and J by 0 bases, with 9 bases between. This CDR3 has 12 residues. In germline, CDR1 is SQVTM, CDR2 ANQGSEA. Here the CDR3 DNA reads TGCAGCGGGGGACGATTGAACACTGAAGCTTTCTTT. Translation gives CSGGRLNTEAFF.

This chain uses TRBV29-1 with TRBJ1-1; 9 bases are shared with TRBD1. CDR1 SQVTM and CDR2 ANQGSEA come from the germline V gene. This CDR3 contains 15 residues. CDR3 amino acids: CQARDRVRGNTEAFF. CDR3 nucleotides: TGCCAAGCTAGGGACAGGGTTAGAGGGAACACTGAAGCTTTCTTT.

The chain couples TRBV6-4 to TRBJ1-5; 7 nucleotides align to TRBD1. The J segment lost 4 bases and the V segment lost 0 bases, leaving 12 bases of the junction unmatched. Germline CDR1 is MRHNA and CDR2 is SNTAGT. This CDR3 is 18 amino acids long. CDR3 residues: CASSDSLMRTGVNQPQHF. The DNA for the CDR3 is TGTGCCAGCAGTGACTCGCTAATGAGGACAGGAGTAAATCAGCCCCAGCATTTT.

The CDR3 nucleotides read TGTGCCAGCAGCTCTCTTACAGGGCCCAATCAGCCCCAGCATTTT. Translating gives CASSSLTGPNQPQHF. The rearrangement uses TRBV7-9 and TRBJ1-5, with a weak D call TRBD1 (6 bases). The V gene lost 4 bases and the J gene lost 3 bases, with 13 bases spanning the gap. The germline CDR1 and CDR2 sequences are SEHNR and FQNEAQ (reference sequence). The CDR3 runs 15 residues.

This chain links TRBV6-5 with TRBJ2-3; 9 bases fit TRBD1. CDR1 and CDR2 from the germline V gene are MNHEY and SVGAGI. This CDR3 contains 16 residues. With 0 bases clipped from V and 4 bases from J, the junction kept 5 bases outside the gene matches. CDR3 loop: CASSYSGQGSSDTQYF. The CDR3 nucleotides read TGTGCCAGCAGTTACTCGGGACAGGGCTCGTCAGATACGCAGTATTTT.

V and J are TRBV6-1 and TRBJ2-2; the match to TRBD1 covers 7 bases. The CDR3 has 15 amino acids. Germline assignment: CDR1 MNHNS and CDR2 SASEGT. The V gene end was trimmed by 5 bases and the J gene end by 2 bases; junction bases not matched to a gene: 5. The CDR3 spells CASSPRQGNTGELFF. CDR3 DNA: TGTGCCAGCAGTCCTAGACAGGGAAACACCGGGGAGCTGTTTTTT.

The V call is TRBV30, the J call TRBJ1-3; D unclear. The CDR3 spans 14 residues. Germline V CDR1 and CDR2: GTSNPN, SVGIG (reference sequence). DNA of the CDR3: TGTGCTCAGAGTATGGGCAACCCTGGAAACACCATATATTTT. Its protein product is CAQSMGNPGNTIYF.

V gene TRBV5-6 combines with J gene TRBJ2-2; 9 bases match TRBD2. Trimming took 5 bases from V and 4 from J; bases not matched to a gene: 3. CDR1 SGHDT and CDR2 YYEEEE come from the germline V gene. This CDR3 region has 14 residues. CDR3 amino acids: CASRREGPTGELFF. The DNA of the CDR3 is TGTGCCAGCAGGCGGGAGGGCCCCACCGGGGAGCTGTTTTTT.

A few counts support this clone. V gene TRBV6-6 combines with J gene TRBJ2-7, with D tentatively TRBD2 (6 bases). The V and J ends lost 8 bases and 0 bases respectively, with 17 bases between them. CDR3 length: 15 amino acids. The germline gives CDR1 MNHNY, CDR2 SVGAGI (reference sequence). DNA of the CDR3: TGTGCCAGCCGGGGCGGGCAGCGGGCCTCCTACGAGCAGTACTTC. Translated: CASRGGQRASYEQYF.

The chain joins TRBV10-3 to TRBJ2-7, with TRBD2 matching 7 bases. J was trimmed by 6 bases and V by 10 bases; bases with no gene match: 6. Germline V gene lookup returns CDR1 ENHRY and CDR2 SYGVKD. This CDR3 contains 11 residues. This CDR3 is CATREGLEQYF. CDR3 DNA sequence: TGTGCCACCAGGGAGGGGCTCGAGCAGTACTTC.

The chain is built from TRBV5-6 and TRBJ1-5; 7 nucleotides align to TRBD1. CDR3 length: 16 amino acids. V lost 0 bases and J lost 5; bases outside the gene matches: 8. Germline V gives CDR1 SGHDT, CDR2 YYEEEE. CDR3 bases: TGTGCCAGCAGCTTGGGACAGGGTAACGTATATCAGCCCCAGCATTTT. This translates into CASSLGQGNVYQPQHF.

The chain employs TRBV21-1 and TRBJ2-7; TRBD2 is the table's D call, not checked against the DNA. TRBV21-1 is labeled a pseudogene. This CDR3 region has 17 residues. The CDR3 DNA is TGTGCCAGCACCCAAGGGGGTAGCGGGAGAAGCTCCTACGAGCAGTACTTC. Residues: CASTQGGSGRSSYEQYF.

The rearrangement uses TRBV21-1 and TRBJ2-7; the table's D call, TRBD2, was not checked against the DNA. TRBV21-1 is reported as a pseudogene. The CDR3 spans 17 residues. The CDR3 bases are TGTGCCAGCAGCAATAGAGCCCGGAGGCGGGAGAAGCACGAGCAGTACTTC. As protein: CASSNRARRREKHEQYF.

The chain links TRBV2 to TRBJ1-5; a possible D gene is TRBD1 (5 bases). This CDR3 is 16 amino acids long. The V gene lost 8 bases and the J gene lost 5 bases, with 22 bases spanning the gap. Germline V gene lookup returns CDR1 SNHLY and CDR2 FYNNEI. The CDR3 reads CASSGEGSRGDQPQHF. Written as DNA, the CDR3 is TGTGCCAGCTCTGGCGAGGGCAGCCGAGGGGATCAGCCCCAGCATTTT.

The J gene is TRBJ2-7, the V gene TRBV27; D is possibly TRBD1 (6 bases). From germline, CDR1 is MNHEY and CDR2 SMNVEV (reference sequence). The ends were cut back, 6 bases at V and 3 bases at J, with 12 bases in the middle. This CDR3 is built from 13 residues. The DNA for the CDR3 is TGTGCCAGCAGGGTTCTACAGGGCTACGAGCAGTACTTC. Translating it yields CASRVLQGYEQYF.

This clone has more than one count but fewer than ten. V usage is TRBV11-2 and J usage is TRBJ1-6; 7 bases line up with TRBD1. Germline assignment: CDR1 SGHAT and CDR2 FQNNGV. Trimming at V came to 0 bases and at J to 8 bases, leaving 4 bases not matched to a gene. The CDR3 has 15 amino acids. In nucleotides, the CDR3 is TGTGCCAGCAGCTTAGAGACAGGGCAGCATTCACCCCTCCACTTT. It codes for CASSLETGQHSPLHF.

The chain is built from TRBV7-8 and TRBJ2-7; 8 bases map to TRBD2. V lost 1 base to trimming and J lost 7 bases; unmatched junction nucleotides: 12. The CDR3 runs to 16 residues. CDR1 is SGHVS, CDR2 FQNEAQ, per germline. CDR3 residues: CASSLDRAGGGGEQYF. The CDR3 bases are TGTGCCAGCAGCTTAGACCGGGCGGGAGGTGGTGGGGAGCAGTACTTC.

This clone came up a few times. This chain joins TRBV11-1 and TRBJ1-2, with D possibly being TRBD1 (5 bases). CDR3 length equals 17 residues. Trimming stripped 2 bases from V and 0 bases from J, with 16 bases between. CDR1 SGHAT and CDR2 FQDESV come from the germline V gene (reference sequence). The CDR3, as DNA: TGTGCCAGCAGCTTAAGGGACTCAGCGGGGCCTAACTATGGCTACACCTTC. Translated: CASSLRDSAGPNYGYTF.

The chain recombines TRBV7-8 with TRBJ1-3; the D gene is possibly TRBD1 (5 bases). V lost 1 base and J lost 4, with 14 bases in between. Germline-derived CDR1 and CDR2 are SGHVS and FQNEAQ. The CDR3 is 16 amino acids. Written as DNA, the CDR3 is TGTGCCAGCAGCTTAGGACTCGGGGGAGGGGGAAACACCATATATTTT. Encoded protein: CASSLGLGGGGNTIYF. The variable domain in full, completed from reference TRBV7-8 and TRBJ1-3, reads GAGVSQSPRYKVAKRGQDVALRCDPISGHVSLFWYQQALGQGPEFLTYFQNEAQLDKSGLPSDRFFAERPEGSVSTLKIQRTQQEDSAVYLCASSLGLGGGGNTIYFGEGSWLTVV.

This chain connects TRBV7-9 to TRBJ1-6; D unclear. The CDR3 loop spans 16 amino acids. V lost 5 bases and J 0 bases, leaving 11 bases between the germline ends. Germline CDR1 reads SEHNR; CDR2 reads FQNEAQ (reference sequence). The CDR3 loop is CASSGNLSSYNSPLHF. The CDR3 nucleotides read TGTGCCAGCAGCGGGAACCTCAGCTCCTATAATTCACCCCTCCACTTT. The entire variable domain, with the rest obtained from reference TRBV7-9 and TRBJ1-6, is as follows: DTGVSQNPRHKITKRGQNVTFRCDPISEHNRLYWYRQTLGQGPEFLTYFQNEAQLEKSRLLSDRFSAERPKGSFSTLEIQRTEQGDSAMYLCASSGNLSSYNSPLHFGNGTRLTVT.

The V call is TRBV11-3, the J call TRBJ2-5; 8 bases are a match to TRBD2. Germline V gene sequence: CDR1 SGHNT, CDR2 YENEEA. This CDR3 is 17 amino acids long. With V trimmed by 2 bases and J by 5 bases, 13 bases remained unmatched. The chain's CDR3 is CASSLPAQRGRGETQYF. As DNA, the CDR3 is TGTGCCAGCAGCTTACCAGCGCAGCGGGGGCGCGGGGAGACCCAGTACTTC.

This clone was seen a single time. This chain connects TRBV9 to TRBJ2-1; no clear D. CDR1 and CDR2 (germline): SGDLS, YYNGEE. This CDR3 has 14 amino acids. V was shortened by 0 bases and J by 9 bases, with 13 bases between the two germline ends. DNA of the CDR3: TGTGCCAGCAGCGTAGCTTCCCAGGTTACTGAGCAGTTCTTC. Translation: CASSVASQVTEQFF.

The V call is TRBV5-3, the J call TRBJ2-5; 8 bases are shared with TRBD1. TRBV5-3 is treated as an ORF (open reading frame) with a function not yet certain. V was pared by 3 bases and J by 4 bases, with 8 bases of the junction left unmatched. The CDR3 loop spans 15 amino acids. CDR3 protein: CARSSNNTGGETQYF. The CDR3 DNA is TGTGCCAGAAGCTCAAACAATACAGGGGGAGAGACCCAGTACTTC.

This clone appeared a few times. The chain employs TRBV11-2 and TRBJ2-5; D may be TRBD1 or TRBD2 (5 bases each). The CDR3 contains 15 residues. Germline CDR1 reads SGHAT; CDR2 reads FQNNGV. Trimming took 0 bases from V and 6 from J, leaving 14 bases between them. CDR3 sequence reads: CASSLEPGTGKTQYF. CDR3 nucleotide sequence: TGTGCCAGCAGCTTAGAACCTGGGACCGGAAAGACCCAGTACTTC. The full variable domain, in which reference TRBV11-2 and TRBJ2-5 provide the parts outside the CDR3, is EAGVAQSPRYKIIEKRQSVAFWCNPISGHATLYWYQQILGQGPKLLIQFQNNGVVDDSQLPKDRFSAERLKGVDSTLKIQPAKLEDSAVYLCASSLEPGTGKTQYFGPGTRLLVL.

This clone was seen only once. The CDR3 spells CASSKGSASLDTQYF. Written as DNA, the CDR3 is TGCGCCAGCAGCAAGGGTAGCGCGTCCTTAGATACGCAGTATTTT. V usage is TRBV4-3 and J usage is TRBJ2-3, with D possibly being TRBD2 (5 bases). The CDR3 is 15 residues long. Germline lookup yields CDR1 LGHNA and CDR2 YSLEER. V was shortened by 5 bases and J by 5 bases, with 17 bases between the two germline ends.

The rearrangement uses TRBV7-2 and TRBJ2-7; no firm D call. The ends were cut back, 0 bases at V and 0 bases at J, with 3 bases in the middle. Per germline, CDR1 SGHTA and CDR2 FQGNSA. The CDR3 sequence is 13 residues long. CDR3: CASSLAGSYEQYF. CDR3 nucleotide sequence: TGTGCCAGCAGCTTAGCCGGCTCCTACGAGCAGTACTTC.